One sample yielded the 15 T cell receptor beta chains listed below, sequenced in a study of identical twins. MiXCR, run by TCRdb on the 5' RACE reads, gives a single entry per CDR3 protein. The profile shows nearly 900,000 distinct CDR3 sequences, 9% to 15% of them singletons. The same data also went into a second study, on yellow fever vaccine responses in identical twins.

Sequencing was performed on PBMCs. Receptors were obtained from a woman aged 18-29 years in good health.

This clonotype has just a few counts. The genes are TRBV12-3 or TRBV12-4 and TRBJ2-7; D ambiguous. Trimming removed 3 bases from V and 2 bases from J, with 14 bases in between. The CDR3 length is 15 residues. The CDR3 coding sequence is TGTGCCAGCAGTTTTGAGGCAGGACCTACCTACGAGCAGTACTTC. It encodes CASSFEAGPTYEQYF.

The chain carries TRBV5-5 and TRBJ2-5; maybe TRBD1 (5 bases). Trimming left V 5 bases short and J 5 bases short, with 16 bases between. CDR1 SGHKS and CDR2 YYEKEE come from the germline V gene (reference sequence). CDR3 length: 14 residues. The CDR3 protein is CASRGGRVGETQYF. The DNA of the CDR3 is TGTGCCAGCAGGGGCGGCAGGGTGGGTGAGACCCAGTACTTC.

This clonotype turned up a few times. This sequence joins TRBV6-1 and TRBJ2-1; 7 bases are shared with TRBD1. V gave up 7 bases and J gave up 7 bases; unmatched junction bases: 16. Germline values: CDR1 MNHNS, CDR2 SASEGT. The CDR3 length is 16 residues. CDR3 in amino acids: CASTPRQGLFVNEQFF. Written as DNA, the CDR3 is TGTGCCAGCACCCCAAGACAGGGTTTGTTCGTGAATGAGCAGTTCTTC.

This clonotype showed up just a few times. The V gene is TRBV13, the J gene TRBJ2-5, with 7 bases that match TRBD2. Losses at the gene ends were 5 bases for V and 1 base for J; bases not matched to a gene: 28. The CDR3 has 22 residues. Germline CDR1 and CDR2: PRHDT and FYEKMQ (reference sequence). This CDR3 is CASSHLTPSVAGVGFLQETQYF. The CDR3 DNA sequence: TGTGCCAGCAGCCATTTGACCCCCTCGGTGGCGGGGGTAGGGTTTCTCCAAGAGACCCAGTACTTC.

This clonotype has at least ten counts. The J gene is TRBJ1-1, the V gene TRBV20-1; 7 positions agree with TRBD1. The germline V gene encodes CDR1 DFQATT and CDR2 SNEGSKA (reference sequence). Trimming at V came to 3 bases and at J to 1 base, leaving 11 bases not matched to a gene. The CDR3 contains 16 residues. As DNA, the CDR3 is TGCAGTGCTAGGGGGAATACAGGGGTTGGGAACACTGAAGCTTTCTTT. This codes for CSARGNTGVGNTEAFF.

The J gene is TRBJ2-5, the V gene TRBV7-8, with D tentatively TRBD2 (6 bases). This CDR3 region has 15 residues. The V and J ends lost 2 bases and 5 bases respectively, with 15 bases between them. The germline V gene encodes CDR1 SGHVS and CDR2 FQNEAQ. CDR3 protein: CASSLNEAGRETQYF. CDR3 sequence (DNA): TGTGCCAGCAGCTTAAACGAAGCGGGTCGGGAGACCCAGTACTTC.

V usage is TRBV3-1 and J usage is TRBJ2-1; no clear D gene. Germline V lookup: CDR1 LGHDT, CDR2 YNNKEL (reference sequence). V lost 1 base to trimming and J lost 6 bases, with 7 bases between them. CDR3 length: 13 amino acids. CDR3 coding DNA: TGTGCCAGCAGCCAAGTATCAGTCAATGAGCAGTTCTTC. Translation gives CASSQVSVNEQFF.

The chain carries TRBV18 and TRBJ2-2; D assignment may be TRBD1 or TRBD2 (5 bases each). Germline V gene sequence: CDR1 KGHSH, CDR2 LQKENI. Trimming removed 3 bases from V and 4 bases from J, with 12 bases in between. The CDR3 consists of 15 residues. The DNA of the CDR3 is TGTGCCAGCTCACCGACGGGACGTGTCACCGGGGAGCTGTTTTTT. Translating gives CASSPTGRVTGELFF.

The V gene is TRBV20-1, the J gene TRBJ2-5, with D perhaps matching TRBD2 (6 bases). The CDR3 is 12 residues long. Germline CDR1 reads DFQATT; CDR2 reads SNEGSKA (reference sequence). Trimming pared 6 bases from V and 3 bases from J, leaving 11 bases between. Here the CDR3 reads CSAIAVEETQYF. CDR3 DNA: TGCAGTGCGATAGCGGTTGAAGAGACCCAGTACTTC.

There are a few counts of this clonotype. The chain couples TRBV29-1 to TRBJ2-3, with 7 bases aligning to TRBD1. Germline lookup yields CDR1 SQVTM and CDR2 ANQGSEA. The V segment lost 7 bases and the J segment 4 bases; nucleotides outside the gene matches: 11. The CDR3 is 14 amino acids. In DNA, the CDR3 is TGCAGCGGCCCGAGGACAGGTGTATCAGATACGCAGTATTTT. It yields the protein CSGPRTGVSDTQYF.

This clonotype has ten or more counts. The chain uses TRBV12-3 or TRBV12-4 and TRBJ2-5, with D unclear. CDR3 size: 15 residues. V lost 3 bases to trimming and J lost 2 bases, with 13 bases between them. The CDR3 coding sequence is TGTGCCAGCAGTTTGAGGTCGTCTTCACAAGAGACCCAGTACTTC. It specifies CASSLRSSSQETQYF.

The rearrangement uses TRBV20-1 and TRBJ2-2, with D tentatively TRBD1 or TRBD2 (5 bases each). The CDR3 runs to 14 residues. V was clipped by 0 bases and J by 3 bases, with 8 bases between them. CDR1 is DFQATT, CDR2 SNEGSKA, per germline (reference sequence). The CDR3 here is CSARDWGYTGELFF. The CDR3 DNA reads TGCAGTGCTAGAGATTGGGGGTACACCGGGGAGCTGTTTTTT.

This clonotype was counted at least ten times. V usage is TRBV2 and J usage is TRBJ2-1; D is possibly TRBD1 (6 bases). The CDR3 is 16 residues long. V dropped 4 bases and J dropped 1 base, with 14 bases sitting between them. The V gene's germline CDR1 is SNHLY and CDR2 FYNNEI. The CDR3 sequence is CASSAGQRVSYNEQFF. Written as DNA, the CDR3 is TGTGCCAGCAGTGCTGGACAGCGCGTATCCTACAATGAGCAGTTCTTC.

This clonotype has a count of ten or more. The gene calls are TRBV14 and TRBJ2-7, with 7 bases lining up with TRBD1. The germline V gene has CDR1 SGHDN and CDR2 FVKESK. With V trimmed by 1 base and J by 7 bases, 4 bases remained unmatched. The CDR3 spans 13 residues. In nucleotides, the CDR3 is TGTGCCAGCAGCCAAGGAGGGACAGCTGAGCAGTACTTC. Translation gives CASSQGGTAEQYF.

In its sample, this clonotype was seen many times. V is TRBV12-3 or TRBV12-4 and J is TRBJ1-2, with a tentative D call TRBD1 (5 bases). The CDR3 runs to 13 residues. The V end lost 3 bases, the J end lost 8 bases, and 13 bases lay between the germline ends. The CDR3 bases are TGTGCCAGCAGTTTCGTCGGGGCGGGAGGCTACACCTTC. Protein sequence: CASSFVGAGGYTF.